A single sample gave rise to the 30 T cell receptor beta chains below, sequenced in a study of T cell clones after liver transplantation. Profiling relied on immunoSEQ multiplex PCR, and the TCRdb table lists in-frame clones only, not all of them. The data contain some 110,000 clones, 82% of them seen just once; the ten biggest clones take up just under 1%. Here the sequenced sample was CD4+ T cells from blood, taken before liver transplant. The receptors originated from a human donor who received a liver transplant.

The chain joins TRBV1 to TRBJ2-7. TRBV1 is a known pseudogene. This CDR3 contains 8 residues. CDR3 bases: TGCACCAGCAGCCGCAAATCCTTC. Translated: CTSSRKSF.

The CDR3 DNA reads as TGCGCCAGCAGCTCGGCCCGCTCTGGGGCCAACGTCCTGACTTTC. This gives the protein CASSSARSGANVLTF. The chain couples TRBV5-1 to TRBJ2-6; D is undetermined. Trimming removed 3 bases from V and 0 bases from J, with 7 bases in between. Per the germline V gene, CDR1 is SGHRS and CDR2 is YFSETQ. This CDR3 spans 15 amino acids.

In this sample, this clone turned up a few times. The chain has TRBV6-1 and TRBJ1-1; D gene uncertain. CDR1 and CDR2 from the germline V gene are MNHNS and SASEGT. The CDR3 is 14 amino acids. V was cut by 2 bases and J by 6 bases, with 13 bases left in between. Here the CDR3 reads CASSETAGLAEAFF. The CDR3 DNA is TGTGCCAGCAGTGAAACGGCAGGTCTGGCTGAAGCTTTCTTT.

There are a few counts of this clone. CDR3 protein: CASSLGALSEKLFF. The DNA for the CDR3 is TGTGCCAGCAGCTTGGGCGCGCTGAGTGAAAAACTGTTTTTT. The rearrangement links TRBV5-6 to TRBJ1-4; D unresolved. Trimming pared 0 bases from V and 7 bases from J, leaving 10 bases between. The CDR3 covers 14 residues. Looked up from germline, CDR1 is SGHDT and CDR2 is YYEEEE. Complete variable domain (other parts from reference TRBV5-6 and TRBJ1-4): DAGVTQSPTHLIKTRGQQVTLRCSPKSGHDTVSWYQQALGQGPQFIFQYYEEEERQRGNFPDRFSGHQFPNYSSELNVNALLLGDSALYLCASSLGALSEKLFFGSGTQLSVL.

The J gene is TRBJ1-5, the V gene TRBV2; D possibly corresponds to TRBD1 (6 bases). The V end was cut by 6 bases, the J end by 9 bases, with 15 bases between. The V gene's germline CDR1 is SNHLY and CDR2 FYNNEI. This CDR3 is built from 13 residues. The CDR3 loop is CASRGQGIGPQHF. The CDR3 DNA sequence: TGTGCCAGCAGGGGGCAGGGGATAGGGCCCCAGCATTTT.

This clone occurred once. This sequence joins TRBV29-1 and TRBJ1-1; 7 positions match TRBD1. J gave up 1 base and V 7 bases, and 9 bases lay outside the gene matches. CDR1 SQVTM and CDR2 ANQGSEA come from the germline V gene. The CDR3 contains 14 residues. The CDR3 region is CSGTPGTANTEAFF. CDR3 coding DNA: TGCAGCGGAACCCCCGGGACAGCGAACACTGAAGCTTTCTTT.

Here the CDR3 reads CASGPTTDTQYF. The DNA of the CDR3 is TGTGCCAGCGGCCCAACCACAGATACGCAGTATTTT. The chain carries TRBV6-1 and TRBJ2-3; D ambiguous. Trimming took 8 bases from V and 2 from J, leaving 8 bases between them. The CDR3 totals 12 residues. Per germline, CDR1 MNHNS and CDR2 SASEGT.

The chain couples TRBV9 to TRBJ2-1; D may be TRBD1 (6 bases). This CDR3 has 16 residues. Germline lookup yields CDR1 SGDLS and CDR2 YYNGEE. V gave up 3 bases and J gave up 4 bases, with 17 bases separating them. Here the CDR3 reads CASSAIPGDLYNEQFF. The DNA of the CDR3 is TGTGCCAGCAGCGCGATTCCAGGGGACCTATACAATGAGCAGTTCTTC.

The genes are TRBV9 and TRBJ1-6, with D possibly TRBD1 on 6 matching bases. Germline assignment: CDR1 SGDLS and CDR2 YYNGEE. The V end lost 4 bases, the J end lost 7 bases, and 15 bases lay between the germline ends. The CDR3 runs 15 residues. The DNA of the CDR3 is TGTGCCAGCAGCCCCTCACAGGGTCGAAATTCACCCCTCCACTTT. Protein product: CASSPSQGRNSPLHF. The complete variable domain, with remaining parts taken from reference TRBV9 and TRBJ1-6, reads DSGVTQTPKHLITATGQRVTLRCSPRSGDLSVYWYQQSLDQGLQFLIQYYNGEERAKGNILERFSAQQFPDLHSELNLSSLELGDSALYFCASSPSQGRNSPLHFGNGTRLTVT.

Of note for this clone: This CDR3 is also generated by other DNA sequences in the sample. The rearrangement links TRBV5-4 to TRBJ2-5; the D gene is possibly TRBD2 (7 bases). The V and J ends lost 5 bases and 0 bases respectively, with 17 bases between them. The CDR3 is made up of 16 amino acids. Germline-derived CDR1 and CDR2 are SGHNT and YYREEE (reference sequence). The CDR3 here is CASRRGGFGYQETQYF. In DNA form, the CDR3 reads TGTGCCAGCAGGAGGGGGGGTTTTGGGTACCAAGAGACCCAGTACTTC.

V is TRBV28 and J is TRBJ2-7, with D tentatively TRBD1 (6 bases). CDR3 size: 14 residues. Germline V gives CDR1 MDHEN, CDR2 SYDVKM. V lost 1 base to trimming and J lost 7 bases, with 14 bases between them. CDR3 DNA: TGTGCCAGCAGTTTATTGGGGGCGGTTAGGGAGCAGTACTTC. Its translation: CASSLLGAVREQYF.

CDR3 residues: CASSLDGGQTYNEQFF. The CDR3 region has the DNA TGCGCCAGCAGCTTGGACGGGGGACAGACCTACAATGAGCAGTTCTTC. The J gene is TRBJ2-1, the V gene TRBV5-1; weak D call: TRBD1 (7 bases). This CDR3 contains 16 residues. V shed 0 bases and J shed 2 bases, with 12 bases lying between them. Germline V gene sequence: CDR1 SGHRS, CDR2 YFSETQ. Filled out from reference TRBV5-1 and TRBJ2-1, the complete variable domain reads KAGVTQTPRYLIKTRGQQVTLSCSPISGHRSVSWYQQTPGQGLQFLFEYFSETQRNKGNFPGRFSGRQFSNSRSEMNVSTLELGDSALYLCASSLDGGQTYNEQFFGPGTRLTVL.

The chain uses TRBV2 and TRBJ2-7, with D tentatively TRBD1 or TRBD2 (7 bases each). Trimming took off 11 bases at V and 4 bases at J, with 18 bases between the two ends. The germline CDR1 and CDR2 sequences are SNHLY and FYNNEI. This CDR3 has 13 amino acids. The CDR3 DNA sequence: TGTGCCCAAGGGAGGGGGCGCGGGTACGAGCAGTACTTC. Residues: CAQGRGRGYEQYF.

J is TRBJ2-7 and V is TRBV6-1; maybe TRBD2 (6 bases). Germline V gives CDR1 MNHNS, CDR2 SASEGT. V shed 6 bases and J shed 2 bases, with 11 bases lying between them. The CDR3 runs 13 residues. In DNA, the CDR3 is TGTGCCAGCAGCCCCGGGGGTACCTACGAGCAGTACTTC. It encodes CASSPGGTYEQYF.

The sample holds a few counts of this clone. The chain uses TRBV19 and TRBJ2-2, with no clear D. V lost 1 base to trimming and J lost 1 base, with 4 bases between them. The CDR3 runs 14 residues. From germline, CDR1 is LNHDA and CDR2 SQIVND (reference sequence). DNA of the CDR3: TGTGCCAGTAGTATAGTGGGGAACACCGGGGAGCTGTTTTTT. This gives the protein CASSIVGNTGELFF. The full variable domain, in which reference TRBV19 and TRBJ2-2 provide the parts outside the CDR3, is DGGITQSPKYLFRKEGQNVTLSCEQNLNHDAMYWYRQDPGQGLRLIYYSQIVNDFQKGDIAEGYSVSREKKESFPLTVTSAQKNPTAFYLCASSIVGNTGELFFGEGSRLTVL.

For the CDR3, the DNA is TGTGCCAGCAGACAGGGAGGAAAAGATGGCTACACCTTC. This gives the protein CASRQGGKDGYTF. This chain uses TRBV25-1 with TRBJ1-2; D perhaps matches TRBD1 (6 bases). This CDR3 has 13 residues. V lost 6 bases and J 6 bases, leaving 14 bases between the germline ends. Germline CDR1 is MGHDK and CDR2 is SYGVNS.

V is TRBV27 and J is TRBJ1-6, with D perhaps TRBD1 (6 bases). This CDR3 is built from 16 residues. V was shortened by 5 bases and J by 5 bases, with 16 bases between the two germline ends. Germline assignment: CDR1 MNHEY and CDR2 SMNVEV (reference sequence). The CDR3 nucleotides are TGTGCCAGCAGTCCCGGGACACCGATTGATAATTCACCCCTCCACTTT. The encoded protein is CASSPGTPIDNSPLHF.

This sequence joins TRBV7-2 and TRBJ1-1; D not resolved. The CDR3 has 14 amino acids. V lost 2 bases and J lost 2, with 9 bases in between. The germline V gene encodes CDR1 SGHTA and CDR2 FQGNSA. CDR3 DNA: TGTGCCAGCAGCTTAAGGCAGGTAAACACTGAAGCTTTCTTT. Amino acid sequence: CASSLRQVNTEAFF.

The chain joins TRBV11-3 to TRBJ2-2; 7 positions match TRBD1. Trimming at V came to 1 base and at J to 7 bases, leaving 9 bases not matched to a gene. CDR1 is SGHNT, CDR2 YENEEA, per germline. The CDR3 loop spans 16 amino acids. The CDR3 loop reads CASSLVFGTVNGELFF. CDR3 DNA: TGTGCCAGCAGCTTAGTCTTCGGGACAGTAAACGGGGAGCTGTTTTTT.

The CDR3 region is CASSSTRGSEQYF. The CDR3 bases are TGTGCCAGCAGCTCAACCCGGGGGTCCGAGCAGTACTTC. The chain employs TRBV14 and TRBJ2-7; possibly TRBD2 for D (6 bases). CDR1 is SGHDN and CDR2 is FVKESK in the germline V gene. V lost 5 bases to trimming and J lost 6 bases, with 14 bases between them. CDR3 length: 13 residues.

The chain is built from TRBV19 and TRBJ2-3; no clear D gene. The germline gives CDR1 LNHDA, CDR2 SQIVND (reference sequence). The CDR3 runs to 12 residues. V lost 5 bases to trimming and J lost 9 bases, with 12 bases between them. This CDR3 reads CASSPLGTTQYF. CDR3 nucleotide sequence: TGTGCCAGTAGTCCTCTGGGAACAACGCAGTATTTT.

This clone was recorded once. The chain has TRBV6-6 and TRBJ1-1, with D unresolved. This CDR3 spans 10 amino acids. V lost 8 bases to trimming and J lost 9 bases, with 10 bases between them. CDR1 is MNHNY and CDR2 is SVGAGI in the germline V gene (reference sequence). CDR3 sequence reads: CASGSGKAFF. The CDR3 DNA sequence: TGTGCCAGCGGTTCCGGGAAAGCTTTCTTT.

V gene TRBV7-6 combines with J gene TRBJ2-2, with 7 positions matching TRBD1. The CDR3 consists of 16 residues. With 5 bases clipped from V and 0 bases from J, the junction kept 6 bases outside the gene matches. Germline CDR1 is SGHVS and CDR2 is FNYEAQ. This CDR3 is CASSRARGPNTGELFF. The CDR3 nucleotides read TGTGCCAGCAGCCGTGCAAGGGGGCCGAACACCGGGGAGCTGTTTTTT.

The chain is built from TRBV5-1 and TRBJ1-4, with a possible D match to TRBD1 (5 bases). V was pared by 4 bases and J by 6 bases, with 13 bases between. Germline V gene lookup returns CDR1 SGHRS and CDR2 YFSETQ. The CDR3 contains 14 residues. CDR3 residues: CASSGNGGDEKLFF. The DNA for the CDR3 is TGCGCCAGCAGCGGCAACGGGGGGGATGAAAAACTGTTTTTT.

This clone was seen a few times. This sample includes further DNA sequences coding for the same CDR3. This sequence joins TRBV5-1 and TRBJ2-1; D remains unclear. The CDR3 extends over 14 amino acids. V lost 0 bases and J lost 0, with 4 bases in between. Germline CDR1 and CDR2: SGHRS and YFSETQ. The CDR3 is CASSLGNSYNEQFF. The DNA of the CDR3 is TGCGCCAGCAGCTTGGGTAACTCCTACAATGAGCAGTTCTTC. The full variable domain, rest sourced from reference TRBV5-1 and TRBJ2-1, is KAGVTQTPRYLIKTRGQQVTLSCSPISGHRSVSWYQQTPGQGLQFLFEYFSETQRNKGNFPGRFSGRQFSNSRSEMNVSTLELGDSALYLCASSLGNSYNEQFFGPGTRLTVL.

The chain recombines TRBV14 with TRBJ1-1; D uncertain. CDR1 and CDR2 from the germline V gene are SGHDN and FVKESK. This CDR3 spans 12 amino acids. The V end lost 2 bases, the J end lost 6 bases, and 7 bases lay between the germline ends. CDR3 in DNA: TGTGCCAGCAGCCAAATCTTCCCTGAAGCTTTCTTT. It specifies CASSQIFPEAFF.

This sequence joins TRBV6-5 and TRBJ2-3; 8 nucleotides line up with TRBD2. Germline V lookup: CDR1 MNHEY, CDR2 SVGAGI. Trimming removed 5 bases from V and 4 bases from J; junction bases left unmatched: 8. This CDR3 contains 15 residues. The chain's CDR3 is CASSLFSGKADTQYF. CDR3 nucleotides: TGTGCCAGCAGTCTATTTAGCGGGAAGGCAGATACGCAGTATTTT.

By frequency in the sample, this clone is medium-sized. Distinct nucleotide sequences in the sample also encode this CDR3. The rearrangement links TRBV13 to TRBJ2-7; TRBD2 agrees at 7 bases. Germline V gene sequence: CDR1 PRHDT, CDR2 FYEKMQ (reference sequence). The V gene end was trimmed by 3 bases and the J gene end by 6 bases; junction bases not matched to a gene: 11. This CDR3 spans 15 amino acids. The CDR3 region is CASSFLGGRAGEQYF. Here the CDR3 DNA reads TGTGCCAGCAGCTTTCTAGGTGGGAGGGCGGGCGAGCAGTACTTC.

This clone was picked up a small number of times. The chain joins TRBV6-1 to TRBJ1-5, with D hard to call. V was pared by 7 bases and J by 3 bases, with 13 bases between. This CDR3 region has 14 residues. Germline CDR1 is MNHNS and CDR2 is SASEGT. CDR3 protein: CASKKDSTNQPQHF. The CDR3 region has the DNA TGTGCCAGCAAGAAGGACTCGACCAATCAGCCCCAGCATTTT.

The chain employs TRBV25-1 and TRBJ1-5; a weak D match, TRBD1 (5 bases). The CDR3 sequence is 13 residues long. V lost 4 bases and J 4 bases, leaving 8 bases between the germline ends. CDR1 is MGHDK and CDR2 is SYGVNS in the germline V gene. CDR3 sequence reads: CASSVAGNQPQHF. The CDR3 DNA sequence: TGTGCCAGCAGTGTGGCAGGGAATCAGCCCCAGCATTTT.